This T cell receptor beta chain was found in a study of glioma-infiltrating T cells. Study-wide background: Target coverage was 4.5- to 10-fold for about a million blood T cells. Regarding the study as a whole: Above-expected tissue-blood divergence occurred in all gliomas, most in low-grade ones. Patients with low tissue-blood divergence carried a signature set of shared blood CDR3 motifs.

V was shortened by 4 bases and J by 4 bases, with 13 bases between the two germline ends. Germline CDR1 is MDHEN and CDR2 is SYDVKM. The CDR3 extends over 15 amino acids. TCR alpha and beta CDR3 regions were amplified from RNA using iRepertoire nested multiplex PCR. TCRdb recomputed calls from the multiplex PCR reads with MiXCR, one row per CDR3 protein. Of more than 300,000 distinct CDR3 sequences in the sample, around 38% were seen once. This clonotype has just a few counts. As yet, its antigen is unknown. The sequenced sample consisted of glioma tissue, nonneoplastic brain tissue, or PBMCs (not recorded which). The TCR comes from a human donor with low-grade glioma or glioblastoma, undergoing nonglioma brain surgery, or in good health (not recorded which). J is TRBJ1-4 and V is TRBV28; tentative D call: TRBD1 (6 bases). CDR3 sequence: CASSYLRGLNEKLFF. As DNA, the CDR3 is TGTGCCAGCAGTTACCTCAGGGGTCTTAATGAAAAACTGTTTTTT.